This TCR beta chain was documented in a study of T cell changes during pregnancy in multiple sclerosis. The data were produced by immunoSEQ multiplex PCR, yet TCRdb's version contains in-frame clones alone and is incomplete. The data contain about 48,000 clones, nearly 95% of them seen just once; the ten biggest clones take up around 0.47%. The CDR3 totals 13 residues. From germline, CDR1 is ENHRY and CDR2 SYGVKD. J was trimmed by 7 bases and V by 6 bases; bases with no gene match: 7. This receptor was taken from a female donor with multiple sclerosis, enrolled in a pregnancy study. Sequencing used CD4+ T cells from peripheral blood mononuclear cells, obtained in the first trimester of pregnancy. The chain is built from TRBV10-3 and TRBJ1-2, with 8 bases matching TRBD1. The CDR3 coding sequence is TGTGCCATCAGAGACGGACAGGGCCCTGGCTACACCTTC. This gives the protein CAIRDGQGPGYTF.